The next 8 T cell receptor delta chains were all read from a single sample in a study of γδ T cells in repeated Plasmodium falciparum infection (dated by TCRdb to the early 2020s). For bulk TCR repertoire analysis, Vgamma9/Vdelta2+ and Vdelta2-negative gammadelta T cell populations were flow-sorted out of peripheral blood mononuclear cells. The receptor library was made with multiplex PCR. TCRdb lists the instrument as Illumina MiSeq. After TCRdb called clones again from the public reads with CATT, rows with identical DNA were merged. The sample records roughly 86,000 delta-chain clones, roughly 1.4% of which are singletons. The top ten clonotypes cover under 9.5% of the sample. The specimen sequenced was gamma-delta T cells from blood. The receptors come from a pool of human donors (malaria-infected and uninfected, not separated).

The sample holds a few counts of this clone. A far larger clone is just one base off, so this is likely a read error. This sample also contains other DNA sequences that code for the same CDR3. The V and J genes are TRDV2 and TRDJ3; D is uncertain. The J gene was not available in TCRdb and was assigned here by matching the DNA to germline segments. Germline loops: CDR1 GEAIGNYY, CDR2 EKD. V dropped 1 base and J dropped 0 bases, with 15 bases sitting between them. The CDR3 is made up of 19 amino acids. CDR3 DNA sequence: TGTGCCTGTGACACGCGAGGTCAACTCAGCTCCTGGGACACCCGACAGATGTTTTTC. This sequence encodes CACDTRGQLSSWDTRQMFF.

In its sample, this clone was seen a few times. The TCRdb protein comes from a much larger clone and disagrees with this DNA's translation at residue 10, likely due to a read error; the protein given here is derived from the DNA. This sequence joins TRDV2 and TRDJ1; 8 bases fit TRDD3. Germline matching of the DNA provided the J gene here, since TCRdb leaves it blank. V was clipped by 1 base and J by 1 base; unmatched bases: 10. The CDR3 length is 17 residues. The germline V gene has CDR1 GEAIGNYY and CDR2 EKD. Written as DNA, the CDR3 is TGTGCCTGTGACACAGGGGAGGGGATACCTTGCACCGATAAACTCATCTTT. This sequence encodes CACDTGEGIPCTDKLIF.

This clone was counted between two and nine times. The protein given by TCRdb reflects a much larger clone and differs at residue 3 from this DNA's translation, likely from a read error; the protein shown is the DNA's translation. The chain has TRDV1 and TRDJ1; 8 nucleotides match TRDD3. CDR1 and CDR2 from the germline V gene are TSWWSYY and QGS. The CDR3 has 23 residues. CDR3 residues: CAPGDRPSPLGDLLGVFTDKLIF. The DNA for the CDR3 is TGTGCTCCTGGGGATCGGCCTTCCCCATTAGGGGATTTACTGGGGGTCTTCACCGATAAACTCATCTTT.

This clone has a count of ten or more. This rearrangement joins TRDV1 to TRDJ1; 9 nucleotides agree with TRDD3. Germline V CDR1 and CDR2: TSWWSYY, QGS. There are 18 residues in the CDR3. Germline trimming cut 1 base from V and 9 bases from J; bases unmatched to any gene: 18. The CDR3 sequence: CALGEPRTYTGGPAELIF. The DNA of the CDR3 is TGTGCTCTTGGGGAACCTCGGACCTATACTGGGGGACCGGCGGAACTCATCTTT.

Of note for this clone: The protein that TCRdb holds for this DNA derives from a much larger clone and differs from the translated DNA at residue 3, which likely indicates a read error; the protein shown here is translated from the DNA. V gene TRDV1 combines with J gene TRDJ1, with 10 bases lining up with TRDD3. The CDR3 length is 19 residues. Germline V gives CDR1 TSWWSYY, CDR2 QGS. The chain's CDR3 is CAIGESFSRVLGDTDKLIF. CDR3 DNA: TGTGCTATTGGGGAATCTTTCAGCCGCGTACTGGGGGATACCGATAAACTCATCTTT.

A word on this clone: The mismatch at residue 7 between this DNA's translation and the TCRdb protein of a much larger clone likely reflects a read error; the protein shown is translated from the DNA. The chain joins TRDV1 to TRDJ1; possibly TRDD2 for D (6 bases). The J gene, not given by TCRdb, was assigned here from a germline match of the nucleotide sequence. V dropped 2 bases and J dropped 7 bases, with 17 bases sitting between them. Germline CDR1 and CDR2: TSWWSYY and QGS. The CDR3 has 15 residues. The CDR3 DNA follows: TGTGCTCTTGGGGAAACGCCTTCCCCCATTGCTAAACTCATCTTT. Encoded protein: CALGETPSPIAKLIF.

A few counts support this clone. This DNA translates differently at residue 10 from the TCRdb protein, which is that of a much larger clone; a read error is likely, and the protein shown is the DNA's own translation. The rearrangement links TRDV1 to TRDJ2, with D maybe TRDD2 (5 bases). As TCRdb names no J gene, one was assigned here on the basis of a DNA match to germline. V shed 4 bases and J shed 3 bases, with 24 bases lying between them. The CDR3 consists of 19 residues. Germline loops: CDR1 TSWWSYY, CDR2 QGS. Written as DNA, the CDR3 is TGTGCTCTTGGGGGGCTACGAGCCAGCATCCTAACCCTGACAGCACAACTCTTCTTT. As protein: CALGGLRASILTLTAQLFF.

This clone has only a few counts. The CDR3 loop reads CALGEVYLRLGALQYTDKLIF. CDR3 nucleotides: TGTGCTCTTGGGGAAGTATATCTACGTCTGGGGGCCCTACAGTACACCGATAAACTCATCTTT. The V call is TRDV1, the J call TRDJ1; 7 bases are a match to TRDD3. The J gene comes from matching the DNA to germline here; TCRdb lacks it. Germline V gives CDR1 TSWWSYY, CDR2 QGS. This CDR3 comprises 21 residues. V trimming: 2 bases; J trimming: 0 bases; junction bases outside the gene matches: 21.